Presented here are 29 T cell receptor beta chains from one specimen sequenced in a study of T cell repertoires in cytomegalovirus infection. TCRdb re-called the reads through MiXCR, storing one row per CDR3 protein. The repertoire includes hundreds of thousands of distinct CDR3 sequences, 9.6% of them detected once, and less than 3% sits in the top ten. The source material was PBMCs. The origin of the receptors is a human donor in good health (CMV status not recorded). Some clones in this sample may be carry-over from other donors' samples.

This clonotype was seen many times. Since a much larger clone is just one base distant, this may be a read error. The chain has TRBV3-1 and TRBJ2-2; no firm D call. The germline V gene has CDR1 LGHDT and CDR2 YNNKEL (reference sequence). The CDR3 is made up of 11 amino acids. V lost 7 bases, J lost 4 bases, and 4 bases lay in between. The DNA for the CDR3 is TGTGCCAGCACCTTCACCGGGGAGCTGTTTTTT. This sequence encodes CASTFTGELFF.

The genes are TRBV7-9 and TRBJ2-3, with D maybe TRBD1 (5 bases). The J call may be wrong; the DNA end is better matched by TRBJ1-5. This CDR3 contains 14 residues. Germline CDR1 reads SEHNR; CDR2 reads FQNEAQ (reference sequence). DNA for the CDR3: TGTGCCAGCAGCCGGGACCGGGGCACAGATACGCAGCATTTT. As protein: CASSRDRGTDTQHF.

This clonotype has at least ten counts. V gene TRBV5-5 combines with J gene TRBJ1-6; tentative D call: TRBD1 (5 bases). Trimming removed 4 bases from V and 8 bases from J, with 16 bases in between. The V gene's germline CDR1 is SGHKS and CDR2 YYEKEE (reference sequence). CDR3 length: 15 residues. The CDR3 here is CASSPEKSRDSPLHF. The CDR3 DNA follows: TGTGCCAGCAGCCCCGAGAAGTCCAGGGATTCACCCCTCCACTTT.

This clonotype was found a few times. V is TRBV6-2 or TRBV6-3 and J is TRBJ1-1; D uncertain. The CDR3 consists of 14 residues. In germline, CDR1 is MNHEY, CDR2 SVGEGT. Between the trimmed V and J ends, which lost 6 bases and 3 bases, there was a span of 14 bases. CDR3 region: CASSWASGYTEAFF. In nucleotides, the CDR3 is TGTGCCAGCAGCTGGGCCAGTGGTTACACTGAAGCTTTCTTT.

This clonotype came up many times. The chain employs TRBV28 and TRBJ2-1; D is ambiguous. The CDR3 runs 15 residues. Germline V CDR1 and CDR2: MDHEN, SYDVKM. With 6 bases removed from V and 7 bases from J, the gap between germline ends came to 19 bases. For the CDR3, the DNA is TGTGCCAGCAGCACCCTGGACGGCTACGGAAATGAGCAGTTCTTC. It encodes CASSTLDGYGNEQFF.

The genes are TRBV20-1 and TRBJ2-1; D may correspond to TRBD1 or TRBD2 (5 bases each). The germline gives CDR1 DFQATT, CDR2 SNEGSKA (reference sequence). Trimming removed 1 base at V and 9 bases at J, with 16 bases between. CDR3 size: 14 residues. CDR3: CSARVNGTAGEQFF. CDR3 sequence (DNA): TGCAGTGCTAGAGTCAACGGGACCGCAGGTGAGCAGTTCTTC.

This clonotype came up many times. The chain couples TRBV6-6 to TRBJ2-7, with 12 bases aligning to TRBD1. The CDR3 totals 19 residues. Germline V gives CDR1 MNHNY, CDR2 SVGAGI (reference sequence). Trimming removed 4 bases from V and 7 bases from J; junction bases left unmatched: 20. Here the CDR3 reads CASSFTGTGGAQRGWEQYV. The CDR3 nucleotides are TGTGCCAGCAGTTTCACCGGGACAGGGGGCGCGCAGCGGGGGTGGGAGCAGTACGTC.

The chain has TRBV20-1 and TRBJ1-1; 10 bases line up with TRBD1. V gave up 7 bases and J gave up 7 bases; unmatched junction bases: 6. CDR1 and CDR2 from the germline V gene are DFQATT and SNEGSKA (reference sequence). CDR3 size: 12 residues. CDR3 sequence reads: CSVKTGGGEAFF. CDR3 bases: TGCAGTGTTAAGACAGGGGGCGGTGAAGCTTTCTTT.

This clonotype was recorded a few times. J is TRBJ1-5 and V is TRBV7-9, with 7 bases that match TRBD1. From germline, CDR1 is SEHNR and CDR2 FQNEAQ (reference sequence). This CDR3 spans 14 amino acids. V gave up 6 bases and J gave up 11 bases; unmatched junction bases: 13. CDR3 sequence reads: CASRAGTADPAQHF. CDR3 DNA: TGTGCCAGCAGAGCTGGGACAGCCGACCCGGCCCAGCATTTT.

This clonotype was seen more than once but under ten times. The chain combines TRBV20-1 with TRBJ1-5; 7 bases align to TRBD1. The CDR3 consists of 16 residues. Per the germline V gene, CDR1 is DFQATT and CDR2 is SNEGSKA (reference sequence). V lost 5 bases and J lost 2; bases outside the gene matches: 12. The CDR3 region is CSASSTTGMGNQPQHF. The CDR3 DNA reads as TGCAGTGCTTCCTCCACGACAGGGATGGGCAATCAGCCCCAGCATTTT.

Only a few counts were recorded for this clonotype. The chain is built from TRBV20-1 and TRBJ1-2, with D possibly TRBD1 on 5 matching bases. Germline-derived CDR1 and CDR2 are DFQATT and SNEGSKA (reference sequence). This CDR3 contains 12 residues. Trimming removed 4 bases at V and 7 bases at J, with 13 bases between. This CDR3 is CSAIREGVGYTF. DNA for the CDR3: TGCAGTGCTATCAGGGAGGGAGTTGGCTACACCTTC.

This clonotype came up many times. The chain has TRBV28 and TRBJ2-4; no firm D call. Looked up from germline, CDR1 is MDHEN and CDR2 is SYDVKM. The CDR3 spans 12 residues. V was shortened by 6 bases and J by 6 bases, with 9 bases between the two germline ends. CDR3 sequence reads: CASSLNRNIQYF. The DNA for the CDR3 is TGTGCCAGCAGCCTCAATCGAAACATTCAGTACTTC.

This clonotype has a count of ten or more. J is TRBJ2-3 and V is TRBV20-1, with TRBD2 identical over 12 bases. From germline, CDR1 is DFQATT and CDR2 SNEGSKA (reference sequence). Trimming cost V 3 bases and J 4 bases; bases outside gene matches: 5. This CDR3 has 15 amino acids. CDR3 region: CSASKGLAGSDTQYF. The DNA for the CDR3 is TGCAGTGCTAGTAAGGGACTAGCGGGCTCAGATACGCAGTATTTT.

This clonotype has ten or more counts. The rearrangement joins TRBV5-1 to TRBJ1-4; 7 positions agree with TRBD1. CDR1 SGHRS and CDR2 YFSETQ come from the germline V gene. Trimming removed 4 bases from V and 7 bases from J; junction bases left unmatched: 10. This CDR3 comprises 15 residues. In nucleotides, the CDR3 is TGCGCCAGCAGCAGCGCCGGGGACAGCTCTGAAAAACTGTTTTTT. Its protein product is CASSSAGDSSEKLFF. The full variable domain, in which reference TRBV5-1 and TRBJ1-4 provide the parts outside the CDR3, is KAGVTQTPRYLIKTRGQQVTLSCSPISGHRSVSWYQQTPGQGLQFLFEYFSETQRNKGNFPGRFSGRQFSNSRSEMNVSTLELGDSALYLCASSSAGDSSEKLFFGSGTQLSVL.

Only a few counts were recorded for this clonotype. The genes are TRBV20-1 and TRBJ2-7; D is possibly TRBD1 or TRBD2 (5 bases each). V lost 3 bases, J lost 6 bases, and 9 bases lay in between. In germline, CDR1 is DFQATT, CDR2 SNEGSKA (reference sequence). The CDR3 length is 11 residues. CDR3 in DNA: TGCAGTGCTAGTTACGGGGCCGAGCAGTACGTC. Amino acid sequence: CSASYGAEQYV.

In this sample, this clonotype turned up many times. The chain is built from TRBV7-8 and TRBJ1-4; tentatively, D is TRBD1 (5 bases). Germline loops: CDR1 SGHVS, CDR2 FQNEAQ. Trimming cost V 2 bases and J 8 bases, with 18 bases left between them. The CDR3 loop spans 16 amino acids. The CDR3 DNA reads TGTGCCAGCAGCTTACTTTCGGGGACGCGAGAGGAAAAACTGTTTTTT. This gives the protein CASSLLSGTREEKLFF.

V is TRBV29-1 and J is TRBJ1-2; TRBD1 matches at 9 bases. Trimming removed 7 bases from V and 8 bases from J; junction bases left unmatched: 5. Germline values: CDR1 SQVTM, CDR2 ANQGSEA. This CDR3 is built from 11 residues. Here the CDR3 reads CSAGQGWGYTF. CDR3 nucleotide sequence: TGCAGCGCGGGACAGGGTTGGGGCTACACCTTC.

This clonotype was seen ten or more times. The chain recombines TRBV20-1 with TRBJ2-1, with 11 bases that match TRBD2. The germline gives CDR1 DFQATT, CDR2 SNEGSKA (reference sequence). The trim removed 5 bases at V and 7 bases at J, leaving 10 bases unmatched. The CDR3 loop spans 15 amino acids. The CDR3 DNA follows: TGCAGTGCTTCCTCTACTAGCGGGGGAAGGAATGAGCAGTTCTTC. It specifies CSASSTSGGRNEQFF.

This clonotype was seen many times. The chain recombines TRBV19 with TRBJ2-7; 11 bases fit TRBD1. Germline V gene data show CDR1 as LNHDA and CDR2 as SQIVND (reference sequence). V was clipped by 6 bases and J by 3 bases; unmatched bases: 7. This CDR3 contains 15 residues. The CDR3 DNA follows: TGTGCCAGTAGGCGTACCGGGACAGGGGGCTACGAGCAGTACTTC. Translation gives CASRRTGTGGYEQYF.

Ten or more counts support this clonotype. The CDR3 DNA follows: TGTGCCAGCAGTTACCGAGGCGGGGGCCCCTACGAGCAGTACTTC. It yields the protein CASSYRGGGPYEQYF. The V and J genes are TRBV6-2 or TRBV6-3 and TRBJ2-7; D perhaps matches TRBD2 (7 bases). The V end lost 2 bases, the J end lost 2 bases, and 13 bases lay between the germline ends. CDR1 is MNHEY, CDR2 SVGEGT, per germline. The CDR3 sequence is 15 residues long.

This clonotype was observed at least ten times. This rearrangement joins TRBV20-1 to TRBJ1-1; D possibly corresponds to TRBD1 (5 bases). From germline, CDR1 is DFQATT and CDR2 SNEGSKA (reference sequence). V shed 5 bases and J shed 3 bases, with 19 bases lying between them. There are 15 residues in the CDR3. CDR3 in DNA: TGCAGTGCTGAGGCCCGCGGGAGGGGAGACACTGAAGCTTTCTTT. Protein: CSAEARGRGDTEAFF.

About this clonotype itself: Since a much larger clone is just one base distant, this may be a read error. V gene TRBV19 combines with J gene TRBJ2-7, with D possibly matching TRBD2 (5 bases). V was cut by 3 bases and J by 3 bases, with 15 bases left in between. The germline CDR1 and CDR2 sequences are LNHDA and SQIVND (reference sequence). This CDR3 comprises 15 residues. The CDR3: CASSISSRQIYEQYF. DNA of the CDR3: TGTGCCAGTAGTATCTCTAGCCGACAAATCTACGAGCAGTACTTC.

This clonotype was picked up many times. This rearrangement joins TRBV7-2 to TRBJ1-2, with 8 positions matching TRBD1. The CDR3 extends over 14 amino acids. CDR1 is SGHTA, CDR2 FQGNSA, per germline. After removal of 3 bases from V and 8 bases from J, the junction contained 8 bases not matched to a gene. The CDR3 nucleotides read TGTGCCAGCAGCTTTGTCCAGGGGGCGCGCGGCTACACCTTC. Its translation: CASSFVQGARGYTF.

This clonotype was counted at least ten times. V usage is TRBV7-3 and J usage is TRBJ2-2; 9 positions agree with TRBD2. The junction had 6 bases not matched to a gene; V was cut back by 5 bases and J by 5 bases. The CDR3 length is 15 residues. CDR1 is SGHTA, CDR2 FQGTGA, per germline. CDR3 sequence (DNA): TGTGCCAGCAGCCCAGTAGCGGGGGAAACCGGGGAGCTGTTTTTT. Its protein is CASSPVAGETGELFF.

The CDR3 protein is CASSLRTASSYNEQFF. The CDR3 nucleotides are TGTGCCAGCAGCTTAAGGACGGCTAGCTCCTACAATGAGCAGTTCTTC. The chain is built from TRBV7-3 and TRBJ2-1; D is uncertain. The V end was cut by 1 base, the J end by 0 bases, with 10 bases between. Germline V lookup: CDR1 SGHTA, CDR2 FQGTGA. The CDR3 is 16 amino acids.

This clonotype was detected many times. The rearrangement joins TRBV7-2 to TRBJ2-3, with 13 bases fitting TRBD2. From germline, CDR1 is SGHTA and CDR2 FQGNSA. The length of the CDR3 is 19 residues. Trimming removed 3 bases from V and 7 bases from J; junction bases left unmatched: 16. This CDR3 reads CASSFAATSGGASENTQYF. The DNA of the CDR3 is TGTGCCAGCAGCTTCGCCGCCACTAGCGGGGGGGCATCCGAGAATACGCAGTATTTT. Full variable domain (outside the CDR3, taken from reference TRBV7-2 and TRBJ2-3): GAGVSQSPSNKVTEKGKDVELRCDPISGHTALYWYRQSLGQGLEFLIYFQGNSAPDKSGLPSDRFSAERTGGSVSTLTIQRTQQEDSAVYLCASSFAATSGGASENTQYFGPGTRLTVL.

This clonotype was counted at least ten times. The rearrangement joins TRBV20-1 to TRBJ2-1; possible D gene TRBD1, 7 bases. CDR1 and CDR2 from the germline V gene are DFQATT and SNEGSKA (reference sequence). The CDR3 length is 13 residues. Trimming shortened V by 8 bases and J by 8 bases, and 19 bases separated the two germline ends. In DNA form, the CDR3 reads TGCAGTCTATCGGACAGGCGGAGGGATGAGCAGTTCTTC. Translated, it gives CSLSDRRRDEQFF.

In its sample, this clonotype was seen many times. The genes are TRBV27 and TRBJ2-1; 12 nucleotides match TRBD2. Germline CDR1 is MNHEY and CDR2 is SMNVEV (reference sequence). This CDR3 is built from 15 residues. V dropped 2 bases and J dropped 7; count of bases not matched to a gene: 3. CDR3 loop: CASSLLAGGQNEQFF. CDR3 sequence (DNA): TGTGCCAGCAGTTTACTAGCGGGGGGGCAGAATGAGCAGTTCTTC.

The table lists this clonotype with many counts. The rearrangement links TRBV12-3 or TRBV12-4 to TRBJ2-7, with 7 nucleotides matching TRBD1. The trim removed 4 bases at V and 3 bases at J, leaving 0 bases unmatched. This CDR3 has 12 residues. CDR3: CASSSGGYEQYV. In DNA form, the CDR3 reads TGTGCCAGCAGTTCAGGGGGCTACGAGCAGTACGTC.